This TCR beta chain came from a study of identical twins. TCRdb ran MiXCR on the 5' RACE reads and lists one entry per CDR3 protein. Counted here are approximately 530,000 distinct CDR3 sequences, about 22% occurring once; the ten biggest clones make up approximately 0.52%. The CDR3 length is 11 residues. V was clipped by 9 bases and J by 7 bases, with 12 bases between them. These data also featured in a second study, about yellow fever vaccine responses in identical twins.

The sequenced sample consisted of CD4+ T cells sorted from blood. This chain links TRBV12-3 or TRBV12-4 with TRBJ1-1; D remains ambiguous. The clonotype originates from a young woman in good health. The CDR3 nucleotides read TGTGCCAGTCACACCGGAGGTGAAGCTTTCTTT. Translated: CASHTGGEAFF.